This is a list of T cell receptor beta chains from one sample in a study of shared clonotypes between healthy human individuals. Clones were sequenced by immunoSEQ multiplex PCR, and TCRdb holds only the in-frame ones, with some missing. The table has millions of clones, roughly 94% seen once; the top ten hold 0.1% to 0.15%. Sequencing was performed on naive CD4+ T cells sorted from blood. Receptors were obtained from a man younger than 35 in good health. CDR3s include the opening cysteine and the closing phenylalanine or tryptophan. The order of the fields is clone size, J gene, CDR3 length, D gene, V gene, CDR3 protein, CDR3 DNA. The D gene is left open where the match is weak. Clone size appears in some rows only: once, few, many, or a class for an expanded clone.

. TRBJ2-7 15 TRBD2 TRBV6-5 CASSAKLAGGQEQYF TGTGCCAGCAGTGCGAAACTAGCGGGAGGGCAAGAGCAGTACTTC
. TRBJ1-6 16 TRBD1 TRBV18 CASSPPGQGGNSPLHF TGTGCCAGCTCACCACCGGGACAGGGCGGAAATTCACCCCTCCACTTT
. TRBJ1-1 15 . TRBV6-6 CASSLPPVMNTEAFF TGTGCCAGCAGTTTACCTCCGGTCATGAACACTGAAGCTTTCTTT
. TRBJ2-1 9 . TRBV18 CASSPQQFF TGTGCCAGCTCACCACAGCAGTTCTTC
. TRBJ2-1 13 . TRBV4-3 CASSQGGGTEQFF TGCGCCAGCAGCCAAGGGGGCGGGACTGAGCAGTTCTTC
. TRBJ1-4 14 . TRBV6-5 CASSYSAGGEKLFF TGTGCCAGCAGTTACTCTGCCGGGGGGGAAAAACTGTTTTTT
. TRBJ2-2 16 TRBD1 TRBV5-1 CASSNTGTANTGELFF TGCGCCAGCAGCAACACCGGGACAGCGAACACCGGGGAGCTGTTTTTT
. TRBJ2-1 15 TRBD2 TRBV7-9 CASSQTSGVYNEQFF TGTGCCAGCAGCCAAACTAGCGGGGTCTACAATGAGCAGTTCTTC
. TRBJ1-1 14 TRBD1 TRBV6-1 CASRQGDWGTEAFF TGTGCCAGCAGGCAGGGGGATTGGGGCACTGAAGCTTTCTTT
once TRBJ1-1 13 . TRBV14 CASSQGRNTEAFF TGTGCCAGCAGCCAAGGCAGGAACACTGAAGCTTTCTTT
. TRBJ1-4 13 . TRBV11-2 CASSYGDSEKLFF TGTGCCAGCAGTTACGGTGACAGCGAAAAACTGTTTTTT
. TRBJ1-1 12 . TRBV6-5 CASSRVPTEAFF TGTGCCAGCAGTCGGGTCCCCACTGAAGCTTTCTTT
. TRBJ2-7 14 . TRBV28 CASATGPPSYEQYF TGTGCCAGCGCAACGGGTCCCCCCTCCTACGAGCAGTACTTC
. TRBJ2-3 16 TRBD2 TRBV14 CASSQRLADPTDTQYF TGTGCCAGCAGCCAACGACTAGCGGACCCCACAGATACGCAGTATTTT
. TRBJ1-1 14 . TRBV9 CASSATQGGTEAFF TGTGCCAGCAGCGCTACACAGGGAGGGACTGAAGCTTTCTTT
. TRBJ2-1 16 TRBD2 TRBV6-1 CASSELAGAGSNEQFF TGTGCCAGCAGTGAACTAGCGGGAGCGGGTTCGAATGAGCAGTTCTTC
. TRBJ2-1 16 . TRBV7-8 CASSLQTGSSYNEQFF TGTGCCAGCAGCTTACAGACAGGCAGCTCCTACAATGAGCAGTTCTTC